The 12 T cell receptor beta chains listed next were all sequenced from one sample in a study of human T cells and chemical hapten exposure. Noted time point: patch test 1, 2 weeks after DPC sensitization. The treatment is: therapeutic diphenylcyclopropenone sensitization with weekly scalp DPC. TCRdb re-called the RACE reads with MiXCR, one entry per CDR3 protein. The sample lists tens of thousands of distinct CDR3 sequences; roughly 12% were seen once. This specimen was whole blood, taken in connection with sensitization to the hapten diphenylcyclopropenone (DPC). The receptors come from a woman aged 55-69 years with alopecia areata. Some clones in this sample may be carry-over from other donors' samples.

In this sample, this clonotype turned up many times. The chain has TRBV3-1 and TRBJ1-2; D is ambiguous. The germline CDR1 and CDR2 sequences are LGHDT and YNNKEL (reference sequence). This CDR3 is built from 16 residues. V lost 1 base, J lost 2 bases, and 14 bases lay in between. This CDR3 reads CASSQGLFKANYGYTF. The CDR3, as DNA: TGTGCCAGCAGCCAAGGGCTGTTTAAAGCCAACTATGGCTACACCTTC.

This chain joins TRBV4-1 and TRBJ1-4; D is unresolved. This CDR3 contains 12 residues. With 0 bases removed from V and 8 bases from J, the gap between germline ends came to 4 bases. Germline V gene data show CDR1 as MGHRA and CDR2 as YSYEKL. The CDR3 protein is CASSQEGEKLFF. The CDR3 DNA is TGCGCCAGCAGCCAAGAAGGGGAAAAACTGTTTTTT.

V is TRBV20-1 and J is TRBJ2-1; maybe TRBD2 (6 bases). V lost 2 bases to trimming and J lost 5 bases, with 13 bases between them. The CDR3 extends over 14 amino acids. The germline V gene has CDR1 DFQATT and CDR2 SNEGSKA (reference sequence). CDR3 coding DNA: TGCAGTGCTAGACCGACTAGAGATCACAATGAGCAGTTCTTC. This codes for CSARPTRDHNEQFF.

This clonotype was picked up a small number of times. The chain uses TRBV7-6 and TRBJ1-2; TRBD1 is a possible D gene (5 bases). There are 11 residues in the CDR3. Per the germline V gene, CDR1 is SGHVS and CDR2 is FNYEAQ. V was shortened by 8 bases and J by 7 bases, with 11 bases between the two germline ends. The CDR3 loop is CASGGGAGYTF. The CDR3 DNA follows: TGTGCCAGCGGTGGCGGGGCTGGCTACACCTTC.

The chain recombines TRBV29-1 with TRBJ1-1; D perhaps matches TRBD1 (5 bases). Germline V gene sequence: CDR1 SQVTM, CDR2 ANQGSEA. The CDR3 runs 12 residues. The CDR3 loop is CCLGQDATEAFF. CDR3 nucleotide sequence: TGCTGTTTGGGGCAGGATGCCACTGAAGCTTTCTTT.

This clonotype has ten or more counts. This chain links TRBV7-6 with TRBJ2-4; D gene ambiguous. The CDR3 sequence is 16 residues long. The V and J ends lost 1 base and 6 bases respectively, with 16 bases between them. CDR1 is SGHVS, CDR2 FNYEAQ, per germline. For the CDR3, the DNA is TGTGCCAGCAGCTTAGGAACGGGCGTATCTGGAAACATTCAGTACTTC. As protein: CASSLGTGVSGNIQYF.

This rearrangement joins TRBV29-1 to TRBJ2-3; possibly TRBD1 for D (6 bases). Germline V gene lookup returns CDR1 SQVTM and CDR2 ANQGSEA. The CDR3 totals 12 residues. Here the CDR3 reads CSGVEGEDTQYF. In nucleotides, the CDR3 is TGCAGTGGGGTCGAGGGGGAAGATACGCAGTATTTT.

This clonotype was observed a handful of times. The V gene is TRBV6-5, the J gene TRBJ2-5, with TRBD1 matching over 10 bases. CDR3 length: 15 residues. V shed 6 bases, J shed 4 bases, and the junction held 8 bases outside the gene matches. CDR1 and CDR2 from the germline V gene are MNHEY and SVGAGI. The CDR3 is CASRRSGTGVETQYF. CDR3 coding DNA: TGTGCCAGCAGACGGTCCGGGACAGGGGTAGAGACCCAGTACTTC.

CDR3 DNA: TGCAGTTCCCGGGGAGATAGCACAGATACGCAGTATTTT. It encodes CSSRGDSTDTQYF. The chain employs TRBV20-1 and TRBJ2-3; tentative D call: TRBD2 (5 bases). The CDR3 extends over 13 amino acids. The ends were cut back, 8 bases at V and 0 bases at J, with 12 bases in the middle. Per germline, CDR1 DFQATT and CDR2 SNEGSKA (reference sequence).

In its sample, this clonotype was seen a few times. The chain carries TRBV12-5 and TRBJ1-1, with TRBD1 matching over 9 bases. V was clipped by 6 bases and J by 6 bases; unmatched bases: 8. The CDR3 loop spans 14 amino acids. The germline CDR1 and CDR2 sequences are LGHNT and FRNRAP. The CDR3 DNA sequence: TGTGCTAGTGGGCGACAGGGGGTTTTCGCTGAAGCTTTCTTT. Its translation: CASGRQGVFAEAFF.

The chain joins TRBV5-1 to TRBJ1-1, with D hard to call. The V gene's germline CDR1 is SGHRS and CDR2 YFSETQ. The CDR3 sequence is 12 residues long. V shed 0 bases and J shed 10 bases, with 10 bases lying between them. CDR3 region: CASSLEAGGAFF. The CDR3, as DNA: TGCGCCAGCAGCTTGGAAGCAGGAGGAGCTTTCTTT.

This sequence joins TRBV4-2 and TRBJ2-5; 11 bases line up with TRBD2. CDR3 length: 17 residues. Germline V CDR1 and CDR2: LGHNA, YNFKEQ. Losses at the gene ends were 0 bases for V and 5 bases for J; bases not matched to a gene: 8. The CDR3 loop is CASSQEALAGAVETQYF. CDR3 in DNA: TGTGCCAGCAGCCAAGAGGCACTAGCGGGGGCGGTTGAGACCCAGTACTTC.